This T cell receptor beta chain was captured by sequencing in a study of response to subunit inactivated influenza vaccine. This clonotype was counted many times. Its matching antigen is unknown. Findings and limits, study-wide: Every seasonal influenza vaccination brings in few new T cells, the authors suggested.

TCRdb re-analysed the RT-PCR reads in MiXCR, keeping a single row per CDR3 protein. The data hold 150,000 to 200,000 distinct CDR3 sequences, with about a tenth observed a single time. V lost 4 bases to trimming and J lost 8 bases, with 12 bases between them. CDR3 size: 14 residues. In germline, CDR1 is MNHNS, CDR2 SASEGT. The chain couples TRBV6-1 to TRBJ1-6; tentative D call: TRBD1 (5 bases). This TCR derives from a man between 45 and 60 years old who received an inactivated influenza vaccine. The sample consisted of non-naive T cells sorted from PBMCs, taken 35 to 45 days after vaccination. The CDR3 loop reads CASSAPGWHSPLHF. The CDR3 coding sequence is TGTGCCAGCAGTGCTCCAGGGTGGCATTCACCCCTCCACTTT.